The 25 T cell receptor beta chains below were found in one sample sequenced in a study of shared T cell receptors in the human thymus. Generated by immunoSEQ multiplex PCR, the TCRdb table keeps only in-frame clones and is missing some. The table lists 720,000 or so clones, roughly 85% of them singletons. A further study also used this sample, focusing on human thymus T cells.

Sample: thymocytes. These receptor sequences come from a girl younger than two with a congenital heart defect.

This clone occurred a few times. The rearrangement uses TRBV6-6 and TRBJ1-6; 8 positions match TRBD1. The CDR3 covers 15 residues. V gave up 7 bases and J gave up 5 bases; unmatched junction bases: 7. CDR1 MNHNY and CDR2 SVGAGI come from the germline V gene (reference sequence). CDR3 nucleotides: TGTGCCAGCAAGCCAGGGGGCAGGGATAATTCACCCCTCCACTTT. Encoded protein: CASKPGGRDNSPLHF.

The V gene is TRBV13, the J gene TRBJ1-2; 9 bases are a match to TRBD1. The germline V gene has CDR1 PRHDT and CDR2 FYEKMQ (reference sequence). The V and J ends lost 1 base and 0 bases, in that order; junction bases with no gene match: 12. This CDR3 contains 19 residues. CDR3 sequence reads: CASSLVQRTGDVPNYGYTF. CDR3 coding DNA: TGTGCCAGCAGCTTAGTTCAGAGGACAGGGGACGTCCCTAACTATGGCTACACCTTC.

This clone appeared a few times. V and J are TRBV10-3 and TRBJ1-2, with a tentative D call TRBD1 (5 bases). Germline V gene sequence: CDR1 ENHRY, CDR2 SYGVKD. Deletions cut 4 bases from V and 4 bases from J, with 16 bases between. The CDR3 loop spans 15 amino acids. The CDR3 DNA reads TGTGCCATCAGTGGATCTCGGGGGGAGGGCTATGGCTACACCTTC. Its translation is CAISGSRGEGYGYTF.

The chain combines TRBV9 with TRBJ1-6, with 8 bases fitting TRBD1. CDR3 size: 13 residues. In germline, CDR1 is SGDLS, CDR2 YYNGEE. V trimming: 3 bases; J trimming: 8 bases; junction bases outside the gene matches: 1. The CDR3 protein is CASSEGQDSPLHF. In DNA, the CDR3 is TGTGCCAGCAGCGAGGGACAGGATTCACCCCTCCACTTT.

This rearrangement joins TRBV28 to TRBJ2-7; D not resolved. Trimming stripped 5 bases from V and 0 bases from J, with 14 bases between. The CDR3 has 15 residues. Germline CDR1 reads MDHEN; CDR2 reads SYDVKM. CDR3 DNA sequence: TGTGCCAGCAGTACCCCTACACCTAGCTCCTACGAGCAGTACTTC. Encoded protein: CASSTPTPSSYEQYF.

The chain employs TRBV7-9 and TRBJ2-2, with D hard to call. The CDR3 length is 15 residues. With 4 bases removed from V and 5 bases from J, the gap between germline ends came to 14 bases. In germline, CDR1 is SEHNR, CDR2 FQNEAQ (reference sequence). CDR3 nucleotides: TGTGCCAGCAGCTCTCTTGACACCTTTACCGGGGAGCTGTTTTTT. This gives the protein CASSSLDTFTGELFF.

The rearrangement joins TRBV9 to TRBJ2-4; D perhaps matches TRBD2 (6 bases). This CDR3 is built from 15 residues. Looked up from germline, CDR1 is SGDLS and CDR2 is YYNGEE. Trimming shortened V by 3 bases and J by 0 bases, and 10 bases separated the two germline ends. The CDR3 DNA is TGTGCCAGCAGCGGGGGGGAGCCAGCCAAAAACATTCAGTACTTC. Protein product: CASSGGEPAKNIQYF.

This chain joins TRBV28 and TRBJ1-5, with a possible D match to TRBD1 (5 bases). The CDR3 has 18 amino acids. V was pared by 11 bases and J by 2 bases, with 28 bases between. Germline V gene lookup returns CDR1 MDHEN and CDR2 SYDVKM. The CDR3 DNA follows: TGTGCCTCCTCAGGGTCATCTGGGTCGAGGTACTGCAATCAGCCCCAGCATTTT. This codes for CASSGSSGSRYCNQPQHF.

The V gene is TRBV4-3, the J gene TRBJ1-6; TRBD1 matches at 7 bases. This CDR3 comprises 15 residues. The germline gives CDR1 LGHNA, CDR2 YSLEER. J gave up 5 bases and V 1 base, and 2 bases lay outside the gene matches. CDR3 nucleotide sequence: TGCGCCAGCAGCCAAGTCGACAGGGATAATTCACCCCTCCACTTT. Its translation: CASSQVDRDNSPLHF.

The V gene is TRBV25-1, the J gene TRBJ2-5; TRBD2 is a possible D gene (5 bases). The CDR3 has 17 amino acids. Germline CDR1 MGHDK, CDR2 SYGVNS. Trimming pared 8 bases from V and 1 base from J, leaving 23 bases between. Written as DNA, the CDR3 is TGTGCCAGCGGAGGATTCCCGGGATACAAGATCCAAGAGACCCAGTACTTC. It codes for CASGGFPGYKIQETQYF.

This chain links TRBV7-4 with TRBJ2-3; TRBD2 matches at 11 bases. The CDR3 runs 19 residues. Germline CDR1 and CDR2: SGHVT and SQSDAQ. After removal of 2 bases from V and 2 bases from J, the junction contained 12 bases not matched to a gene. Here the CDR3 reads CASSLIWASGGPVTDTQYF. The CDR3 nucleotides are TGTGCCAGCAGCTTAATCTGGGCTAGCGGGGGGCCTGTCACAGATACGCAGTATTTT.

The chain joins TRBV5-1 to TRBJ2-5, with a possible D match to TRBD2 (5 bases). Germline loops: CDR1 SGHRS, CDR2 YFSETQ. V dropped 3 bases and J dropped 3 bases, with 18 bases sitting between them. This CDR3 spans 16 amino acids. The DNA for the CDR3 is TGCGCCAGCAGCTCCCCACTAGACAAGGCCGAAGAGACCCAGTACTTC. Translated, it gives CASSSPLDKAEETQYF.

Details on this clone: Other DNA sequences from this sample encode an identical CDR3 as well. J is TRBJ1-1 and V is TRBV5-1; unclear D gene. The V end was cut by 0 bases, the J end by 6 bases, with 15 bases between. Looked up from germline, CDR1 is SGHRS and CDR2 is YFSETQ. The CDR3 totals 15 residues. In DNA, the CDR3 is TGCGCCAGCAGCTTGGGAGACATCCCCGGGGCTGAAGCTTTCTTT. It is translated as CASSLGDIPGAEAFF.

The rearrangement links TRBV19 to TRBJ2-5; 9 bases fit TRBD2. CDR3 size: 14 residues. The V gene end was trimmed by 7 bases and the J gene end by 0 bases; junction bases not matched to a gene: 3. Germline V gene sequence: CDR1 LNHDA, CDR2 SQIVND (reference sequence). In DNA, the CDR3 is TGTGCCAGTACGATAGCGGGGGACCAAGAGACCCAGTACTTC. Its translation: CASTIAGDQETQYF.

This clone turned up a few times. The rearrangement links TRBV6-1 to TRBJ2-7; 9 nucleotides line up with TRBD1. Trimming at V came to 2 bases and at J to 4 bases, leaving 6 bases not matched to a gene. There are 15 residues in the CDR3. CDR1 is MNHNS, CDR2 SASEGT, per germline. The CDR3 nucleotides read TGTGCCAGCAGTGAAACCCGGGACAGGGTATACGAGCAGTACTTC. Its translation is CASSETRDRVYEQYF.

V gene TRBV18 combines with J gene TRBJ1-3; D is uncertain. Germline CDR1 and CDR2: KGHSH and LQKENI. The CDR3 loop spans 15 amino acids. V lost 3 bases to trimming and J lost 2 bases, with 11 bases between them. The CDR3 nucleotides read TGTGCCAGCTCACCGGACGGGAGTGCTGGAAACACCATATATTTT. This codes for CASSPDGSAGNTIYF.

V is TRBV10-3 and J is TRBJ2-3; 11 bases line up with TRBD2. The CDR3 spans 14 residues. V lost 5 bases and J lost 5; bases outside the gene matches: 3. The germline V gene encodes CDR1 ENHRY and CDR2 SYGVKD. The chain's CDR3 is CAISTSGGRDTQYF. For the CDR3, the DNA is TGTGCCATCAGTACTAGCGGGGGCAGAGATACGCAGTATTTT.

The chain uses TRBV4-1 and TRBJ2-7, with D hard to call. Germline assignment: CDR1 MGHRA and CDR2 YSYEKL. This CDR3 is built from 11 residues. V was cut by 2 bases and J by 5 bases, with 4 bases left in between. CDR3: CASSQKHEQYF. CDR3 nucleotides: TGCGCCAGCAGCCAAAAGCACGAGCAGTACTTC.

The chain employs TRBV4-3 and TRBJ2-3; 7 nucleotides align to TRBD1. Germline-derived CDR1 and CDR2 are LGHNA and YSLEER. The CDR3 contains 18 residues. J was trimmed by 6 bases and V by 0 bases; bases with no gene match: 15. This chain's CDR3 is CASSQDHNRGTLRDTQYF. CDR3 DNA sequence: TGCGCCAGCAGCCAAGATCATAACAGGGGAACACTCAGGGATACGCAGTATTTT.

The rearrangement uses TRBV11-2 and TRBJ1-2; 7 bases are shared with TRBD1. CDR1 and CDR2 (germline): SGHAT, FQNNGV. The CDR3 is 15 residues long. V trimming: 2 bases; J trimming: 4 bases; junction bases outside the gene matches: 7. CDR3 sequence: CASSLRQGGIYGYTF. CDR3 nucleotide sequence: TGTGCCAGCAGCTTACGACAGGGCGGGATCTATGGCTACACCTTC.

The chain is built from TRBV25-1 and TRBJ2-3; TRBD2 aligns across 14 bases. The CDR3 sequence is 16 residues long. Germline V CDR1 and CDR2: MGHDK, SYGVNS. The J segment lost 7 bases and the V segment lost 4 bases, leaving 7 bases of the junction unmatched. CDR3 region: CASSVPGLAGAYTQYF. DNA for the CDR3: TGTGCCAGCAGTGTACCGGGACTAGCGGGGGCTTATACGCAGTATTTT.

The chain combines TRBV19 with TRBJ2-5; TRBD2 matches at 11 bases. V was clipped by 6 bases and J by 4 bases; unmatched bases: 4. Germline-derived CDR1 and CDR2 are LNHDA and SQIVND (reference sequence). This CDR3 comprises 14 residues. CDR3 DNA sequence: TGTGCCAGTAGCCCTAGCGGGGGGAGAGAGACCCAGTACTTC. Translating gives CASSPSGGRETQYF.

This clone was seen more than once but under ten times. The chain uses TRBV15 and TRBJ2-1; the D gene is possibly TRBD2 (7 bases). The CDR3 runs to 13 residues. Per the germline V gene, CDR1 is LNHNV and CDR2 is YYDKDF (reference sequence). Trimming left V 8 bases short and J 5 bases short, with 13 bases between. The CDR3 loop reads CATWGGRNNEQFF. CDR3 coding DNA: TGTGCCACCTGGGGGGGGCGAAACAATGAGCAGTTCTTC.

The V and J genes are TRBV4-1 and TRBJ1-2; D is possibly TRBD1 (5 bases). The V end was cut by 1 base, the J end by 0 bases, with 15 bases between. The CDR3 consists of 17 residues. Germline V gives CDR1 MGHRA, CDR2 YSYEKL. The CDR3: CASSQGGRGTSNYGYTF. In DNA, the CDR3 is TGCGCCAGCAGCCAAGGAGGGAGGGGCACGTCTAACTATGGCTACACCTTC.

The count of this clone is one. The rearrangement links TRBV4-3 to TRBJ1-4, with 7 bases fitting TRBD1. The CDR3 loop spans 16 amino acids. With V trimmed by 1 base and J by 5 bases, 7 bases remained unmatched. In germline, CDR1 is LGHNA, CDR2 YSLEER. CDR3 region: CASSQAPGQRNEKLFF. The DNA of the CDR3 is TGCGCCAGCAGCCAAGCACCGGGACAGCGAAATGAAAAACTGTTTTTT.